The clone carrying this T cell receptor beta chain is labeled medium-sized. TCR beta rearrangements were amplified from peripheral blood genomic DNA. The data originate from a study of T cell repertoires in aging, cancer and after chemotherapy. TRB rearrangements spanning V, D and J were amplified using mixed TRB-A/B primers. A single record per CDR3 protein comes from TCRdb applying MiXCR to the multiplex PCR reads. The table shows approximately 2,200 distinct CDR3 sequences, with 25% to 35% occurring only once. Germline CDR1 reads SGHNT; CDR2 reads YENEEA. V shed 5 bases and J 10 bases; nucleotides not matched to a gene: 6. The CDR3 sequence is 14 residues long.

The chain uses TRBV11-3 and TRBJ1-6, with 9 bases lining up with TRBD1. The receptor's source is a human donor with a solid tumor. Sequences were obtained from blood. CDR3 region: CASSHGTGTSPLHF. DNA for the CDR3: TGTGCCAGCAGCCACGGGACAGGGACATCACCCCTCCACTTT.